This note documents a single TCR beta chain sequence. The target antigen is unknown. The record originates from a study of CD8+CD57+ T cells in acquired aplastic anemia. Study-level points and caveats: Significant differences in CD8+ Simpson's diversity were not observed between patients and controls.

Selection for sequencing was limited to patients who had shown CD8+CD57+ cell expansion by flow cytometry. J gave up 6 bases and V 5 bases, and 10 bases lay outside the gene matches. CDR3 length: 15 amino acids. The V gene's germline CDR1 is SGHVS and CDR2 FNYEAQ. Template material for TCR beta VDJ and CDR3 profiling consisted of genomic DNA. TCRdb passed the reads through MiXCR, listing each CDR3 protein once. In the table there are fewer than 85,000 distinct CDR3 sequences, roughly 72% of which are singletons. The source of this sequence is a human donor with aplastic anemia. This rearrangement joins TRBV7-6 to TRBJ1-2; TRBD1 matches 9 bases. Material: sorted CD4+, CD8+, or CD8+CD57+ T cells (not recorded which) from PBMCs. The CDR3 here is CASSQGQGGNHGYTF. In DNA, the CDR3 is TGTGCCAGCAGCCAGGGACAGGGTGGTAATCATGGCTACACCTTC.